The next 26 T cell receptor beta chains were all read from a single sample in a study of vaccination effects on CD4 cells after COVID-19. CD4+ T cells were isolated after around 9 days of culture. All study participants received two doses of BNT162b2 or mRNA-1273 vaccine. No cognate antigen is known for these TCRs. Produced via immunoSEQ multiplex PCR; TCRdb's table is partial and in-frame only. This sample has tens of thousands of clones, with roughly 75% found just once. The material was CD4+ T cells from PBMCs cultured without peptide, obtained after COVID-19 vaccination. All receptors come from a human donor who received a COVID-19 vaccine.

The V call is TRBV5-5, the J call TRBJ1-1, with 10 bases lining up with TRBD1. Germline CDR1 SGHKS, CDR2 YYEKEE (reference sequence). The CDR3 is 19 amino acids. The J segment lost 5 bases and the V segment lost 1 base, leaving 17 bases of the junction unmatched. CDR3: CASSLKGTATGGAGTEAFF. The CDR3 DNA reads TGTGCCAGCAGCTTGAAGGGGACGGCGACAGGGGGCGCCGGGACTGAAGCTTTCTTT. The full variable domain, its missing parts supplied by reference TRBV5-5 and TRBJ1-1, is DAGVTQSPTHLIKTRGQQVTLRCSPISGHKSVSWYQQVLGQGPQFIFQYYEKEERGRGNFPDRFSARQFPNYSSELNVNALLLGDSALYLCASSLKGTATGGAGTEAFFGQGTRLTVV.

This rearrangement joins TRBV19 to TRBJ1-3; a weak D match, TRBD1 (5 bases). This CDR3 is built from 14 residues. Deletions cut 9 bases from V and 0 bases from J, with 12 bases between. Germline values: CDR1 LNHDA, CDR2 SQIVND (reference sequence). As DNA, the CDR3 is TGTGCCAGCCGCGCGGGGGGCTCTGGAAACACCATATATTTT. This sequence encodes CASRAGGSGNTIYF. The full variable domain, its missing parts supplied by reference TRBV19 and TRBJ1-3, is DGGITQSPKYLFRKEGQNVTLSCEQNLNHDAMYWYRQDPGQGLRLIYYSQIVNDFQKGDIAEGYSVSREKKESFPLTVTSAQKNPTAFYLCASRAGGSGNTIYFGEGSWLTVV.

A few counts support this clone. The chain uses TRBV29-1 and TRBJ2-2; D possibly uses TRBD1 or TRBD2 (5 bases each). In germline, CDR1 is SQVTM, CDR2 ANQGSEA. V lost 4 bases to trimming and J lost 6 bases, with 15 bases between them. This CDR3 spans 14 amino acids. The CDR3 nucleotides read TGCAGCGTTGTACGGGACCCCAGGGCCGGGGAGCTGTTTTTT. Amino acids: CSVVRDPRAGELFF.

V gene TRBV2 combines with J gene TRBJ2-3; 7 positions agree with TRBD1. With 7 bases clipped from V and 0 bases from J, the junction kept 7 bases outside the gene matches. The length of the CDR3 is 15 residues. Germline CDR1 is SNHLY and CDR2 is FYNNEI. The CDR3 reads CASTRQGSSTDTQYF. The CDR3 DNA is TGTGCCAGCACTCGACAGGGATCTAGCACAGATACGCAGTATTTT. Drawing the rest from reference TRBV2 and TRBJ2-3, the complete variable domain is EPEVTQTPSHQVTQMGQEVILRCVPISNHLYFYWYRQILGQKVEFLVSFYNNEISEKSEIFDDQFSVERPDGSNFTLKIRSTKLEDSAMYFCASTRQGSSTDTQYFGPGTRLTVL.

The CDR3 nucleotides are TGTGCCAGCAGCCTCCGGGACATCTCCCGAGGTGGCTACACCTTC. Protein product: CASSLRDISRGGYTF. The chain recombines TRBV3-1 (or the pseudogene TRBV3-2) with TRBJ1-2; tentative D call: TRBD1 (6 bases). There are 15 residues in the CDR3. Trimming removed 4 bases from V and 7 bases from J, with 19 bases in between. Per the germline V gene, CDR1 is LGHDT and CDR2 is YNNKEL (reference sequence).

This chain connects TRBV6-5 to TRBJ2-2; 9 bases agree with TRBD2. CDR1 is MNHEY, CDR2 SVGAGI, per germline. The ends lost 6 bases at V and 6 bases at J; junction bases unmatched: 5. The CDR3 loop spans 14 amino acids. The CDR3 reads CASRVAGAAGELFF. The CDR3 nucleotides are TGTGCCAGCAGGGTAGCGGGGGCGGCCGGGGAGCTGTTTTTT.

This rearrangement joins TRBV3-1 (or the pseudogene TRBV3-2) to TRBJ1-2, with a weak D call TRBD1 (5 bases). This CDR3 comprises 12 residues. Germline CDR1 reads LGHDT; CDR2 reads YNNKEL (reference sequence). V was pared by 2 bases and J by 7 bases, with 8 bases between. In nucleotides, the CDR3 is TGTGCCAGCAGCCAACAGGGTGGTGGCTACACCTTC. This gives the protein CASSQQGGGYTF.

CDR3 sequence: CASSLSSEQETQYF. Written as DNA, the CDR3 is TGTGCCAGCAGCTTAAGCAGTGAACAAGAGACCCAGTACTTC. V is TRBV7-3 and J is TRBJ2-5; no firm D call. This CDR3 is 14 amino acids long. CDR1 SGHTA and CDR2 FQGTGA come from the germline V gene. The V end lost 1 base, the J end lost 2 bases, and 8 bases lay between the germline ends.

The rearrangement uses TRBV2 and TRBJ2-2; TRBD2 matches 8 bases. Losses at the gene ends were 6 bases for V and 3 bases for J; bases not matched to a gene: 6. Germline CDR1 reads SNHLY; CDR2 reads FYNNEI. This CDR3 has 15 amino acids. In DNA form, the CDR3 reads TGTGCCAGCAGGCCGGCAGCGGGGGACACCGGGGAGCTGTTTTTT. It yields the protein CASRPAAGDTGELFF. Using reference TRBV2 and TRBJ2-2 for the parts outside the CDR3, the full variable domain is EPEVTQTPSHQVTQMGQEVILRCVPISNHLYFYWYRQILGQKVEFLVSFYNNEISEKSEIFDDQFSVERPDGSNFTLKIRSTKLEDSAMYFCASRPAAGDTGELFFGEGSRLTVL.

DNA for the CDR3: TGCGCCAGCAATGGGGGGGCGGATGAAAAACTGTTTTTT. Its protein product is CASNGGADEKLFF. The rearrangement links TRBV5-1 to TRBJ1-4; maybe TRBD1 (6 bases). This CDR3 is 13 amino acids long. Germline V gene lookup returns CDR1 SGHRS and CDR2 YFSETQ. The ends were cut back, 6 bases at V and 6 bases at J, with 12 bases in the middle. The whole variable domain, filled in from reference TRBV5-1 and TRBJ1-4, reads KAGVTQTPRYLIKTRGQQVTLSCSPISGHRSVSWYQQTPGQGLQFLFEYFSETQRNKGNFPGRFSGRQFSNSRSEMNVSTLELGDSALYLCASNGGADEKLFFGSGTQLSVL.

This clone occurred a few times. The gene calls are TRBV6-6 and TRBJ2-4; D might be TRBD2 (5 bases). This CDR3 is built from 16 residues. Between the trimmed V and J ends, which lost 1 base and 0 bases, there was a span of 10 bases. Per germline, CDR1 MNHNY and CDR2 SVGAGI (reference sequence). The DNA of the CDR3 is TGTGCCAGCAGTTACTTCGGAGGTCTAGCCAAAAACATTCAGTACTTC. This codes for CASSYFGGLAKNIQYF.

The chain links TRBV19 to TRBJ1-2, with D possibly being TRBD1 (6 bases). Trimming left V 5 bases short and J 3 bases short, with 25 bases between. The CDR3 sequence is 18 residues long. Germline-derived CDR1 and CDR2 are LNHDA and SQIVND (reference sequence). CDR3 bases: TGTGCCAGTAGTTTTTGGGAGGGGGATGAAAACGGATACTATGGCTACACCTTC. Protein: CASSFWEGDENGYYGYTF.

The genes are TRBV5-8 and TRBJ2-3; D unresolved. The CDR3 totals 13 residues. Germline V gene lookup returns CDR1 SGHTS and CDR2 YDEGEE. V lost 0 bases and J lost 6, with 8 bases in between. The CDR3 spells CASSLAPSDTQYF. The CDR3 DNA reads TGTGCCAGCAGCTTGGCCCCCTCGGATACGCAGTATTTT.

This clone was recorded a few times. The chain recombines TRBV4-1 with TRBJ2-7; the D gene could be TRBD1 or TRBD2 (5 bases each). V was pared by 0 bases and J by 2 bases, with 17 bases between. There are 17 residues in the CDR3. The V gene's germline CDR1 is MGHRA and CDR2 YSYEKL. The CDR3 DNA sequence: TGCGCCAGCAGCCAAGAAGTGACGGGACGGAGCCCCTACGAGCAGTACGTC. Residues: CASSQEVTGRSPYEQYV.

This clone occurred once. This chain uses TRBV6-5 with TRBJ2-5; D perhaps matches TRBD1 (5 bases). This CDR3 has 14 residues. V shed 0 bases and J shed 7 bases, with 12 bases lying between them. Germline V gene sequence: CDR1 MNHEY, CDR2 SVGAGI. The CDR3 spells CASSYSAIQGTQYF. CDR3 coding DNA: TGTGCCAGCAGTTACTCGGCTATCCAGGGGACCCAGTACTTC.

This clone was picked up a small number of times. The J gene is TRBJ2-1, the V gene TRBV25-1, with 7 bases matching TRBD1. Germline trimming cut 3 bases from V and 7 bases from J; bases unmatched to any gene: 15. Germline CDR1 is MGHDK and CDR2 is SYGVNS. This CDR3 comprises 17 residues. CDR3 in amino acids: CASSDYAGTVKGNEQFF. Written as DNA, the CDR3 is TGTGCCAGCAGTGACTATGCCGGGACAGTTAAAGGAAATGAGCAGTTCTTC.

V is TRBV2 and J is TRBJ2-7, with a tentative D call TRBD2 (5 bases). Germline CDR1 and CDR2: SNHLY and FYNNEI. This CDR3 contains 13 residues. V was pared by 4 bases and J by 3 bases, with 10 bases between. CDR3: CASSVGGYYEQYV. CDR3 nucleotides: TGTGCCAGCAGTGTCGGAGGATACTACGAGCAGTACGTC.

The CDR3 here is CASSSDRTGWPGELFF. CDR3 sequence (DNA): TGTGCCAGCAGCTCGGATCGGACAGGGTGGCCCGGGGAGCTGTTTTTT. This rearrangement joins TRBV7-8 to TRBJ2-2; 8 nucleotides align to TRBD1. Germline loops: CDR1 SGHVS, CDR2 FQNEAQ. There are 16 residues in the CDR3. V lost 4 bases, J lost 6 bases, and 10 bases stayed unmatched.

The chain is built from TRBV9 and TRBJ2-2; D unclear. CDR1 SGDLS and CDR2 YYNGEE come from the germline V gene. The CDR3 sequence is 13 residues long. V lost 1 base and J lost 6, with 7 bases in between. CDR3 sequence reads: CASSVRRSGELFF. The CDR3 region has the DNA TGTGCCAGCAGCGTAAGGAGATCCGGGGAGCTGTTTTTT.

J is TRBJ1-6 and V is TRBV10-3; D perhaps matches TRBD1 (5 bases). This CDR3 has 14 residues. CDR1 and CDR2 from the germline V gene are ENHRY and SYGVKD. V was cut by 0 bases and J by 9 bases, with 9 bases left in between. Written as DNA, the CDR3 is TGTGCCATCAGTGAGTCGGGGGGTACTTCACCCCTCCACTTT. Translated: CAISESGGTSPLHF.

J is TRBJ2-3 and V is TRBV5-7; D unresolved. TRBV5-7 is treated as an ORF (open reading frame) with a function not yet certain. The germline V and J ends were trimmed by 5 bases and 2 bases, with 12 bases remaining between them. This CDR3 has 14 residues. CDR3 DNA sequence: TGTGCCAGCAGATCCCGGACCTTCACAGATACGCAGTATTTT. Amino acids: CASRSRTFTDTQYF.

This chain's CDR3 is CAWSQRTSNQPQHF. In nucleotides, the CDR3 is TGTGCCTGGAGTCAAAGGACTAGCAATCAGCCCCAGCATTTT. The chain links TRBV30 to TRBJ1-5; no clear D. Germline V gene lookup returns CDR1 GTSNPN and CDR2 SVGIG (reference sequence). The CDR3 sequence is 14 residues long. The V end was cut by 2 bases, the J end by 0 bases, with 8 bases between.

V is TRBV7-2 and J is TRBJ1-1, with D possibly being TRBD1 (6 bases). The CDR3 is 13 residues long. Trimming cost V 5 bases and J 4 bases, with 11 bases left between them. CDR1 is SGHTA, CDR2 FQGNSA, per germline. CDR3 in amino acids: CASSNGQPTEAFF. DNA for the CDR3: TGTGCCAGCAGCAACGGACAGCCCACTGAAGCTTTCTTT. Using reference TRBV7-2 and TRBJ1-1 for the parts outside the CDR3, the full variable domain is GAGVSQSPSNKVTEKGKDVELRCDPISGHTALYWYRQSLGQGLEFLIYFQGNSAPDKSGLPSDRFSAERTGGSVSTLTIQRTQQEDSAVYLCASSNGQPTEAFFGQGTRLTVV.

This clone was seen a single time. This chain connects TRBV18 to TRBJ2-7, with TRBD1 matching 7 bases. The V and J ends lost 6 bases and 1 base, in that order; junction bases with no gene match: 3. Germline CDR1 KGHSH, CDR2 LQKENI. This CDR3 is 13 amino acids long. CDR3 residues: CASSPGQSYEQYV. CDR3 in DNA: TGTGCCAGCTCCCCGGGACAGTCCTACGAGCAGTACGTC.

This sequence joins TRBV12-5 and TRBJ2-5; weak D call: TRBD1 (6 bases). The ends were cut back, 6 bases at V and 4 bases at J, with 12 bases in the middle. The CDR3 spans 13 residues. Germline lookup yields CDR1 LGHNT and CDR2 FRNRAP. Written as DNA, the CDR3 is TGTGCTAGTGGCGTGACAGGAACAGAGACCCAGTACTTC. Its protein product is CASGVTGTETQYF.

The V gene is TRBV18, the J gene TRBJ2-1; 11 nucleotides agree with TRBD2. V was pared by 2 bases and J by 4 bases, with 4 bases of the junction left unmatched. CDR1 and CDR2 from the germline V gene are KGHSH and LQKENI. The CDR3 is made up of 16 amino acids. The CDR3 DNA sequence: TGTGCCAGCTCACCAACTAGCGGGGGCCGATACAATGAGCAGTTCTTC. It is translated as CASSPTSGGRYNEQFF.